This T cell receptor (beta chain) was found in a study of PD-1 blockade in mismatch repair-deficient tumors. CDR3 length: 12 amino acids. V was cut by 2 bases and J by 2 bases, with 4 bases left in between. Germline CDR1 is SGHDT and CDR2 is YYEEEE. Time point described: approximately 11-day in vitro stimulation with candidate neoantigen peptide 2. Seven ELISpot-reactive neoantigen peptides each drove an approximately 10-day in vitro stimulation. Assay used: immunoSEQ multiplex PCR; TCRdb lists only in-frame clones, some missing. The top ten hold 22% of the sample, which has approximately 9,700 clones, 70% to 90% seen once. This clone has a handful of counts. Its cognate antigen is unknown.

V is TRBV5-6 and J is TRBJ2-5; D remains unclear. This specimen consisted of cells cultured in vitro, obtained from a patient treated with pembrolizumab. This TCR was sampled from an adult with mismatch repair-deficient cancer. CDR3 coding DNA: TGTGCCAGCAGCTTTGGGCAAGAGACCCAGTACTTC. It codes for CASSFGQETQYF. Full variable domain (remainder filled in from reference TRBV5-6 and TRBJ2-5): DAGVTQSPTHLIKTRGQQVTLRCSPKSGHDTVSWYQQALGQGPQFIFQYYEEEERQRGNFPDRFSGHQFPNYSSELNVNALLLGDSALYLCASSFGQETQYFGPGTRLLVL.